These T cell receptor beta chains were read from a single sample in a study of response to subunit inactivated influenza vaccine. In TCRdb, the RT-PCR reads were re-called with MiXCR into one record per CDR3 protein. Here the sample spans 400,000 to 650,000 distinct CDR3 sequences, around 7.7% being singletons. The sequences come from PBMCs from blood, collected roughly 24 months after vaccination. The receptors come from a man aged 50 to 69 who received an inactivated influenza vaccine. Both conserved end residues are part of each CDR3. The D gene is left open where the match is weak. Not all rows give a size; the values are once, few, many and, for expanded clones, a class.

>TRBJ2-1|.|.|TRBV5-4|13
CASTHRDGNEQFF
TGTGCCAGCACGCACAGGGACGGCAATGAGCAGTTCTTC
>TRBJ2-1|few|.|TRBV7-6|14
CASSLGAAINEQFF
TGTGCCAGCAGCTTAGGGGCGGCTATCAATGAGCAGTTCTTC
>TRBJ1-2|.|TRBD1|TRBV20-1|15
CSARGTGGDGYGYTF
TGCAGTGCTAGGGGGACAGGGGGCGATGGCTATGGCTACACCTTC
>TRBJ2-7|many|TRBD1|TRBV30|11
CANDRGYEQYF
TGTGCCAACGACAGGGGCTACGAGCAGTACTTC
>TRBJ2-1|.|.|TRBV20-1|14
CSALRGASYNEQFF
TGCAGTGCCCTCCGAGGGGCCAGCTACAATGAGCAGTTCTTC
>TRBJ2-6|few|TRBD2|TRBV20-1|17
CSAPPLAGGHLANVLTF
TGCAGTGCCCCCCCCTTAGCGGGAGGGCACCTGGCCAACGTCCTGACTTTC
>TRBJ2-2|few|.|TRBV9|15
CASSVQGGGTGELFF
TGTGCCAGCAGCGTACAGGGTGGCGGCACCGGGGAGCTGTTTTTT
>TRBJ1-2|many|TRBD1|TRBV12-3/TRBV12-4|15
CASSHGQGFDYGYTF
TGTGCCAGCAGTCACGGACAGGGCTTTGACTATGGCTACACCTTC
>TRBJ1-6|.|.|TRBV6-5|14
CASSYLQRDSPLHF
TGTGCCAGCAGTTATCTCCAGAGGGATTCACCCCTCCACTTT
>TRBJ2-7|.|.|TRBV6-2/TRBV6-3|16
CASSYSSGAEDYEQYF
TGTGCCAGCAGTTACTCTTCCGGGGCTGAGGACTACGAGCAGTACTTC
>TRBJ2-2|.|.|TRBV20-1|14
CSAGDLRNTGELFF
TGCAGTGCTGGGGACCTCAGGAACACCGGGGAGCTGTTTTTT
>TRBJ2-5|few|TRBD2|TRBV4-1|14
CASSPKTSLETQYF
TGCGCCAGCAGCCCGAAGACTAGCCTAGAGACCCAGTACTTC
>TRBJ2-1|many|.|TRBV27|13
CASSGDSYNEQFF
TGTGCCAGCAGCGGGGACTCCTACAATGAGCAGTTCTTC
>TRBJ2-3|.|.|TRBV28|16
CASSPTGTIYADTQYF
TGTGCCAGCAGTCCGACCGGGACCATATATGCAGATACGCAGTATTTT
>TRBJ1-2|few|TRBD1|TRBV20-1|16
CSARDRRDSLFYGYTF
TGCAGTGCTAGAGACCGACGGGACAGCCTTTTCTATGGCTACACCTTC
>TRBJ2-1|few|TRBD2|TRBV4-3|13
CASSHTLASEQFF
TGCGCCAGCAGCCACACACTAGCGAGTGAGCAGTTCTTC
>TRBJ2-2|many|.|TRBV28|15
CASSLEGGRTGELFF
TGTGCCAGCAGTTTAGAAGGGGGGAGAACCGGGGAGCTGTTTTTT